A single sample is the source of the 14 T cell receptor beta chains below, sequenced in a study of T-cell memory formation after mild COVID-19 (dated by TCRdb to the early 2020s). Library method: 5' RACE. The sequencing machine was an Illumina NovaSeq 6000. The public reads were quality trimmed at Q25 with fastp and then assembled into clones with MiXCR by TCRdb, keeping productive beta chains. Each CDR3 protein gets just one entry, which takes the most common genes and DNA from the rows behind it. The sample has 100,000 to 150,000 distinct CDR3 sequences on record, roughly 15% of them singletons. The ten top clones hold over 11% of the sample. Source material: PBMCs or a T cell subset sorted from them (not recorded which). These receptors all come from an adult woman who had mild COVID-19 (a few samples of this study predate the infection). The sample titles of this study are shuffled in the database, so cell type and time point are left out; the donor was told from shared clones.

CDR3 sequence: CASSLEAGSEQFF. Here the CDR3 DNA reads TGTGCCAGCAGCTTAGAAGCAGGGAGTGAGCAGTTCTTC. The gene calls are TRBV7-6 and TRBJ2-1, with D perhaps TRBD1 or TRBD2 (5 bases each). Germline CDR1 and CDR2: SGHVS and FNYEAQ. V lost 1 base and J 9 bases, leaving 10 bases between the germline ends. CDR3 length: 13 amino acids. The full variable domain, with the rest looked up from reference TRBV7-6 and TRBJ2-1, is GAGVSQSPRYKVTKRGQDVALRCDPISGHVSLYWYRQALGQGPEFLTYFNYEAQQDKSGLPNDRFSAERPEGSISTLTIQRTEQRDSAMYRCASSLEAGSEQFFGPGTRLTVL.

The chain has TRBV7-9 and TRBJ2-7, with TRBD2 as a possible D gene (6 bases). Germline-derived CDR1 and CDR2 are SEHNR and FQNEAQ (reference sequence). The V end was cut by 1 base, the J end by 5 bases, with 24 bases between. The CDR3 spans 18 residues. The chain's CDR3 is CASSLGRREGSSTDEQYF. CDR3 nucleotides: TGTGCCAGCAGCTTAGGGAGGAGGGAAGGGAGTTCCACCGACGAGCAGTACTTC.

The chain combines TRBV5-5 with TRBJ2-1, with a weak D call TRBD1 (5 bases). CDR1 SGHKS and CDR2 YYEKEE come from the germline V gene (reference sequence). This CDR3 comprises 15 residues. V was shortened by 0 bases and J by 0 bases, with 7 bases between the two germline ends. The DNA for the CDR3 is TGTGCCAGCAGCTTGGAGCAGGGCTCCTACAATGAGCAGTTCTTC. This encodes CASSLEQGSYNEQFF.

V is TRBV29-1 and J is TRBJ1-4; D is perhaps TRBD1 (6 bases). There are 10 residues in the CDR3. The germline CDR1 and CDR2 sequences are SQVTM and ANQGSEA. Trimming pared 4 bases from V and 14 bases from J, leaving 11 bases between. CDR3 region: CSVGDRTLFF. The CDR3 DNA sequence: TGCAGCGTTGGCGACAGGACGCTGTTTTTT.

CDR3 sequence: CASSPLASGRTNNEQFF. The CDR3 nucleotides are TGTGCCAGCTCACCCCTTGCTAGCGGGAGGACTAACAATGAGCAGTTCTTC. The chain has TRBV18 and TRBJ2-1; the match to TRBD2 covers 11 bases. Germline CDR1 is KGHSH and CDR2 is LQKENI. The CDR3 extends over 17 amino acids. The V and J ends lost 3 bases and 5 bases, in that order; junction bases with no gene match: 9.

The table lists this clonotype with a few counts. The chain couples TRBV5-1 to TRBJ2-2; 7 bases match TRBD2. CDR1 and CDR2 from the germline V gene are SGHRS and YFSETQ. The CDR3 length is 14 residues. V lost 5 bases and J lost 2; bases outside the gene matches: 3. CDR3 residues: CASRSSGNTGELFF. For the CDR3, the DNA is TGCGCCAGCAGGTCTAGCGGTAACACCGGGGAGCTGTTTTTT.

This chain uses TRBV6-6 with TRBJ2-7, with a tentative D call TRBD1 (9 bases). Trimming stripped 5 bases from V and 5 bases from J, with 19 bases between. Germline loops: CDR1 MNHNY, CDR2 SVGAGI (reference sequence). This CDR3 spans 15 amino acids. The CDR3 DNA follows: TGTGCCAGCAGTCCGGGAGGGACAGGGCACCACGAGCAGTACTTC. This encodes CASSPGGTGHHEQYF.

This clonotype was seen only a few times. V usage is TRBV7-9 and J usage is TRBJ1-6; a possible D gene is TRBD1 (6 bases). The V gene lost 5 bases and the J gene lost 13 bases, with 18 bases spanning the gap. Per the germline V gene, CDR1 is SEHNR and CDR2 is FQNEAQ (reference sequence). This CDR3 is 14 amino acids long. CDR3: CASSKDGQPAPLHF. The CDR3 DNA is TGTGCCAGCAGCAAAGACGGACAGCCCGCCCCCCTCCACTTT.

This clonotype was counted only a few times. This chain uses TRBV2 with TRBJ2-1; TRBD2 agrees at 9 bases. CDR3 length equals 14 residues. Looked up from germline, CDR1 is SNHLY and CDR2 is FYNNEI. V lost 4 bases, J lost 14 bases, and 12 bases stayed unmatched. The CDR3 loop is CASSGTSEKARKFF. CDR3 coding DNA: TGTGCCAGCAGTGGGACTAGCGAGAAAGCGAGGAAGTTCTTC.

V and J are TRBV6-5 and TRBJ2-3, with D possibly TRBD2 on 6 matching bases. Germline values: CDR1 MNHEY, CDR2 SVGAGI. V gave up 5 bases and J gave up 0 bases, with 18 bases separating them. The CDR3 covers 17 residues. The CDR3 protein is CASSRRWGEASTDTQYF. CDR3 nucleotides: TGTGCCAGCAGTCGCAGGTGGGGGGAGGCAAGCACAGATACGCAGTATTTT.

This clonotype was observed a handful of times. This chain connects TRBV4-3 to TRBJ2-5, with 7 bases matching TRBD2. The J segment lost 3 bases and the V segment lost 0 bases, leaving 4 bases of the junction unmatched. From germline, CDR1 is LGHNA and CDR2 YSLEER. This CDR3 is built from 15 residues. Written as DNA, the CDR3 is TGCGCCAGCAGCCAAGATAGGCTAGCGGAAGAGACCCAGTACTTC. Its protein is CASSQDRLAEETQYF.

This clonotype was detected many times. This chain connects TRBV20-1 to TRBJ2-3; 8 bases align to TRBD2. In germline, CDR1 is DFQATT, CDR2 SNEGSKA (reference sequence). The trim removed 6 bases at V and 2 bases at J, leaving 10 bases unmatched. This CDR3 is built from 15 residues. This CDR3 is CSASTSGRFTDTQYF. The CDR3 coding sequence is TGCAGTGCCTCTACTAGCGGACGATTCACAGATACGCAGTATTTT.

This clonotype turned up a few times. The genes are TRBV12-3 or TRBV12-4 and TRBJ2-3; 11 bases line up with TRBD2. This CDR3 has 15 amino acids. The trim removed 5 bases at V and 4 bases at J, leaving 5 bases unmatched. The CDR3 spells CASSHTSGSSDTQYF. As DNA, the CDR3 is TGTGCCAGCAGTCACACTAGCGGGAGTTCAGATACGCAGTATTTT.

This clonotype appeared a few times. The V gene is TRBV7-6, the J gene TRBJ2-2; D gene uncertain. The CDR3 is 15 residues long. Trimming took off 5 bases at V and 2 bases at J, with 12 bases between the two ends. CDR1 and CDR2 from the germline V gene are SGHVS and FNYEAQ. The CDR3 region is CASSLGYSNTGELFF. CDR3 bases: TGTGCCAGCAGCCTAGGGTACAGCAACACCGGGGAGCTGTTTTTT.